This note documents a single TCR beta chain sequence. The sample originates from a study of blood T cell repertoires in COVID-19. Germline V gene data show CDR1 as SEHNR and CDR2 as FQNEAQ (reference sequence). Trimming took 5 bases from V and 0 from J, leaving 14 bases between them. The CDR3 totals 16 residues. The assay was immunoSEQ multiplex PCR, and TCRdb's table has in-frame clones only and misses some. The sample has about 210,000 clones; 89% are singletons. Sequencing input: peripheral blood. The clonotype was recovered from a woman aged 40 to 50 with acute or convalescent COVID-19. The gene calls are TRBV7-9 and TRBJ1-3; D is uncertain. CDR3 sequence: CASSPPDGGSGNTIYF. The DNA for the CDR3 is TGTGCCAGCAGCCCTCCCGACGGAGGCTCTGGAAACACCATATATTTT.